The TCR beta chain under discussion was sequenced for a study of blood T cell repertoires in COVID-19 (dated by TCRdb to 2020 to 2021). With regard to the full study: Samples covering the acute and convalescent phases of COVID-19 were provided by collaborators in the United States, Italy and Spain. The prospective study material was composed of cDNA or gDNA derived from T cells, B-cell-depleted T cells, or PBMCs. The dataset comprised deeply sampled blood TCRbeta repertoires from subjects exposed to, actively infected with, or recovered from COVID-19. The repertoires were released in a freely available public database intended as a resource for research on the immune response to SARS-CoV-2. The samples were drawn from the first 160 participants of the ongoing ImmuneRACE study and from over 950 subjects provided by 6 global collaborators. Nearly every sample came with metadata listing a de-identified subject ID, COVID-19 status, age in years and sex. Where available, HLA class I and class II types were obtained from metadata supplied by the sample provider rather than from assay-based typing.

Overall study results and their limits: How much clinical and demographic metadata was included differed by source and by participant, and the metadata was provided uncurated.

TCRbeta CDR3 regions were amplified from genomic DNA by means of the immunoSEQ Assay, a bias-controlled multiplex PCR. The study's own analysis went as follows. The number of nucleated cells in each sample was estimated by amplification of reference gene primers within the assay. Sequence reads were collapsed and filtered to measure the absolute abundance of every unique TCRbeta CDR3 rearrangement. Productive Simpson clonality was computed per sample as the square root of Simpson's diversity index over productive rearrangements. TCRdb mirrors the immuneACCESS table, restricted to in-frame sequences. Some clones are absent from its copies; in checked studies, under half trace to an unresolved V gene, and the reason for the others is unknown. The DNA gave D and trimming, while V, J and clone size come from that table. The sample table holds tens of thousands of clones, of which 82% were seen once. The ten most abundant clones make up about an eighth of the sample.

The collaborating institutions used their own protocols to collect whole blood in K2EDTA tubes. For TCRbeta analysis, collaborators shipped samples in one of three forms: frozen whole blood, isolated PBMCs, or DNA extracted from either of those sample types. Measured from the cysteine to the phenylalanine, the CDR3 is 14 residues long. The DNA shown is the 42-base CDR3, in frame from base 1. Looking up the germline V gene (reference sequence) yields CDR1 LGHDT and CDR2 YNNKEL. V is shortened by 3 bases, J by 0 bases, and the region joining them spans 9 bases. With regard to this clone: Its antigen is still unknown. There are no base qualities to consult, and no much larger clone falls within one base.

Sequences were obtained from peripheral blood. This sequence originates from a woman aged 80 or over with acute or convalescent COVID-19. The rearranged segments are TRBV3-1 (or the pseudogene TRBV3-2) and TRBJ2-7; the D gene is perhaps TRBD1, from 5 matching bases. The CDR3 corresponds to CASSHPGNSYEQYF. Read as DNA, the sequence is TGTGCCAGCAGCCACCCAGGGAACTCCTACGAGCAGTACTTC.